The next 9 T cell receptor beta chains were all read from a single sample in a study of shared clonotypes between healthy human individuals. Measured with immunoSEQ multiplex PCR; TCRdb has only the in-frame clones, and not every one. The repertoire holds roughly 1,500,000 clones, with around 98.5% as singletons. Sequenced: naive CD4+ T cells sorted from blood. As to subset: CD45RA+ positively selected. Every receptor here comes from a man aged 30-40 years in good health.

V and J are TRBV29-1 and TRBJ2-7; either TRBD1 or TRBD2 may fit D (5 bases each). Germline loops: CDR1 SQVTM, CDR2 ANQGSEA. V lost 5 bases and J lost 3, with 11 bases in between. The length of the CDR3 is 12 residues. CDR3 in amino acids: CSVLRDRYEQYF. The CDR3 DNA is TGCAGCGTTTTACGGGACCGCTACGAGCAGTACTTC.

The CDR3 is CASSIILGSGSINEQYF. CDR3 nucleotide sequence: TGTGCCAGTAGTATTATCCTGGGAAGCGGGAGTATCAACGAGCAGTACTTC. V and J are TRBV19 and TRBJ2-7, with 8 bases fitting TRBD2. Germline V gives CDR1 LNHDA, CDR2 SQIVND (reference sequence). After removal of 3 bases from V and 5 bases from J, the junction contained 15 bases not matched to a gene. CDR3 length: 17 residues.

The chain is built from TRBV19 and TRBJ2-3, with TRBD1 as a possible D gene (6 bases). The ends were cut back, 3 bases at V and 0 bases at J, with 10 bases in the middle. Germline loops: CDR1 LNHDA, CDR2 SQIVND (reference sequence). The CDR3 is made up of 15 amino acids. The CDR3 region has the DNA TGTGCCAGTAGTATTCAGGGGCCTAGCACAGATACGCAGTATTTT. Its protein product is CASSIQGPSTDTQYF.

The chain is built from TRBV5-1 and TRBJ2-4, with D maybe TRBD1 (6 bases). The CDR3 spans 21 residues. Per germline, CDR1 SGHRS and CDR2 YFSETQ. The ends were cut back, 1 base at V and 0 bases at J, with 26 bases in the middle. The CDR3 loop is CASSLLLQGHQKGVAKNIQYF. Written as DNA, the CDR3 is TGCGCCAGCAGCTTGTTACTCCAGGGTCACCAAAAGGGGGTAGCCAAAAACATTCAGTACTTC.

The gene calls are TRBV5-1 and TRBJ2-1; 8 bases line up with TRBD2. With V trimmed by 5 bases and J by 7 bases, 8 bases remained unmatched. This CDR3 has 14 amino acids. From germline, CDR1 is SGHRS and CDR2 YFSETQ. The CDR3, as DNA: TGCGCCAGCAGATCAGCGGGAGAGTCGAATGAGCAGTTCTTC. Translated: CASRSAGESNEQFF.

In its sample, this clone was seen once. This rearrangement joins TRBV5-8 to TRBJ2-7; D ambiguous. Trimming removed 5 bases from V and 9 bases from J, with 12 bases in between. There are 11 residues in the CDR3. Looked up from germline, CDR1 is SGHTS and CDR2 is YDEGEE. The CDR3 spells CASRDLGTQYF. The DNA of the CDR3 is TGTGCCAGCAGAGACCTAGGTACGCAGTACTTC.

The rearrangement uses TRBV6-1 and TRBJ2-5; D is possibly TRBD2 (6 bases). Trimming cost V 2 bases and J 5 bases, with 18 bases left between them. The germline V gene has CDR1 MNHNS and CDR2 SASEGT. The CDR3 has 16 amino acids. The CDR3 region has the DNA TGTGCCAGCAGTGAAAATGCCATCCGGGGGTGGGAGACCCAGTACTTC. Translated, it gives CASSENAIRGWETQYF.

The chain links TRBV20-1 to TRBJ1-1, with D unresolved. From germline, CDR1 is DFQATT and CDR2 SNEGSKA (reference sequence). The V and J ends lost 5 bases and 1 base respectively, with 5 bases between them. This CDR3 is 11 amino acids long. CDR3 sequence reads: CSAPANTEAFF. Written as DNA, the CDR3 is TGCAGTGCTCCAGCGAACACTGAAGCTTTCTTT.

Comments on this clone: Distinct nucleotide sequences in the sample also encode this CDR3. The J gene is TRBJ2-1, the V gene TRBV11-3; maybe TRBD2 (6 bases). Trimming cost V 4 bases and J 0 bases, with 10 bases left between them. The CDR3 spans 15 residues. Germline V gives CDR1 SGHNT, CDR2 YENEEA. The CDR3 bases are TGTGCCAGCAGCTCTGGGACTGGCTCCTACAATGAGCAGTTCTTC. Protein product: CASSSGTGSYNEQFF.